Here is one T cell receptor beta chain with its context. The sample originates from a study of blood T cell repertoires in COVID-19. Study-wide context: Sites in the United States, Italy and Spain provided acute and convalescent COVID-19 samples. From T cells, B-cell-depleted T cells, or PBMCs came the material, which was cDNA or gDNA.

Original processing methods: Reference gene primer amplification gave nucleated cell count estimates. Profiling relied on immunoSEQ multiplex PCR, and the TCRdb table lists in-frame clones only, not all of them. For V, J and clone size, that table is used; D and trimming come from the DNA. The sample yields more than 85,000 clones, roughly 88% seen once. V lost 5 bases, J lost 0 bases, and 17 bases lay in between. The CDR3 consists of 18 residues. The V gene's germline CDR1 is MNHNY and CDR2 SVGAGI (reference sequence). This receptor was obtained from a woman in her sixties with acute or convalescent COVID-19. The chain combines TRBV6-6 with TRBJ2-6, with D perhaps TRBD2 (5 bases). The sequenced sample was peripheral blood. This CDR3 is CASSRAGIRLSGANVLTF. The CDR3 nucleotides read TGTGCCAGCAGTCGAGCCGGGATCCGTCTCTCTGGGGCCAACGTCCTGACTTTC.